Reported below is one T cell receptor beta chain. The V and J ends lost 1 base and 6 bases respectively, with 7 bases between them. Germline CDR1 reads LNHNV; CDR2 reads YYDKDF (reference sequence). The CDR3 sequence is 13 residues long. The data are from a study of T cell responses to AZD1222 COVID-19 vaccine. Clones were read by immunoSEQ multiplex PCR, and TCRdb kept only the in-frame ones, dropping some. In the table there are 150,000 to 170,000 clones, approximately 87% of which are singletons. The TCR sequence derives from an adult in good health. Here the sequenced sample was peripheral blood, taken on day 0 of MenACWY control vaccination. The chain couples TRBV15 to TRBJ2-1, with D unresolved. The CDR3 nucleotides are TGTGCCACCAGCAGAGTAGCCCGCAATGAGCAGTTCTTC. Its protein product is CATSRVARNEQFF.